This T cell receptor beta chain was sequenced in a study of T-cell reconstitution after alpha-beta-depleted transplantation in children. Study-wide results and limits: About two months after transplant, alpha-beta T cells reportedly came from several hundred expanded graft clones. In some patients, recipient T cells and intrathymic progenitors surviving conditioning explained high day-60 diversity. One year post-transplant, T-cell counts and diversity were largely derived from T cells produced anew.

A TCRbeta library incorporating unique molecular identifiers was prepared. TCRdb re-called the PCR reads with MiXCR, one entry per CDR3 protein. Of just under 250,000 distinct CDR3 sequences in the sample, roughly 25% were seen once. The junction had 6 bases not matched to a gene; V was cut back by 6 bases and J by 3 bases. The CDR3 has 15 amino acids. CDR1 and CDR2 from the germline V gene are ENHRY and SYGVKD. On this clonotype itself: Its antigen is not identified.

This clonotype was sampled from a girl aged 2 to 10 with Fanconi anemia, due to receive a stem cell transplant. The sequences come from PBMCs, collected before TCRalphabeta/CD19-depleted stem cell transplant. V gene TRBV10-3 combines with J gene TRBJ2-5; 11 nucleotides align to TRBD2. As DNA, the CDR3 is TGTGCCATCAGCCTAGCGGGAGGTTCAAAAGAGACCCAGTACTTC. It yields the protein CAISLAGGSKETQYF.